The entry that follows covers one T cell receptor beta chain sequence. This sample is drawn from a study of blood T cell repertoires in COVID-19. Turning to the study itself: From T cells, B-cell-depleted T cells, or PBMCs came the material, which was cDNA or gDNA.

V lost 10 bases and J 5 bases, leaving 12 bases between the germline ends. The CDR3 is 12 residues long. CDR1 is LNHDA and CDR2 is SQIVND in the germline V gene (reference sequence). As processed by the authors: Amplifying reference gene primers gave estimates of nucleated cell counts. Sequencing was performed with immunoSEQ multiplex PCR; in TCRdb, only in-frame clones are kept and a portion is missing. D and trimming were read from the DNA, whereas the V and J calls and clone size are those reported in that table. The profile covers under 200,000 clones, with under 95% appearing a single time and roughly 2% taken by the ten largest.

This TCR derives from a man aged 18 to 30 with acute or convalescent COVID-19. Material: peripheral blood. The V call is TRBV19, the J call TRBJ1-5; D is ambiguous. This CDR3 is CATRGGYQPQHF. In DNA form, the CDR3 reads TGTGCCACCCGGGGAGGGTATCAGCCCCAGCATTTT.